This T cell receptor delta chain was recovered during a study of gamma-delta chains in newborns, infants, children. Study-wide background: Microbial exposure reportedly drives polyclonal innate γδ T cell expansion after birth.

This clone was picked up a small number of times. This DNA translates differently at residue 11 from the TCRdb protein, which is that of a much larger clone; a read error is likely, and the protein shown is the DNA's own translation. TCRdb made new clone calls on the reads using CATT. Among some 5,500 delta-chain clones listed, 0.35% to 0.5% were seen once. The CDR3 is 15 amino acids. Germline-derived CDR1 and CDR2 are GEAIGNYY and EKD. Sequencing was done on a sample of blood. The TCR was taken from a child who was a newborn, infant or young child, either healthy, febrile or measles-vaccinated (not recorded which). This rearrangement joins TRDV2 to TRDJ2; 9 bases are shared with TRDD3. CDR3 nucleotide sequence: TGTGCCTGTGACTCTCTGGGGGATTTGACAGTACAACTCTTCTTT. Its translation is CACDSLGDLTVQLFF.